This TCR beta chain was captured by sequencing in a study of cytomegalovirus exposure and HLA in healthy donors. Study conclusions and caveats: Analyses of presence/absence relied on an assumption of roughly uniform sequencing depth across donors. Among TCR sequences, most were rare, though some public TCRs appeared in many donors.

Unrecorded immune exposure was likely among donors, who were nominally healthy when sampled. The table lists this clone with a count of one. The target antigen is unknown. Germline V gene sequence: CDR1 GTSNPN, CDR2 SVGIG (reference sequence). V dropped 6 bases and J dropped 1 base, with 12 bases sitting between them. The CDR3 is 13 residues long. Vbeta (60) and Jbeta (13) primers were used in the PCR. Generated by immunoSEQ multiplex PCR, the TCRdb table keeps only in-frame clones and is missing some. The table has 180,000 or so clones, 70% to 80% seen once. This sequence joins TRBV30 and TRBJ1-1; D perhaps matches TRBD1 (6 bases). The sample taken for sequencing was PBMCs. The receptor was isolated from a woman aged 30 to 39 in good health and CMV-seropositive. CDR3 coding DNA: TGTGCCTGCCCGGGACAAGCGAACACTGAAGCTTTCTTT. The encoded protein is CACPGQANTEAFF.